This T cell receptor (beta chain) was sequenced during a study of blood T cell repertoires in COVID-19. For the study at large: Both acute and convalescent COVID-19 samples were obtained from the United States, Italy and Spain. T cells, B-cell-depleted T cells, or PBMCs supplied cDNA or gDNA.

This CDR3 has 18 amino acids. V shed 3 bases and J 4 bases; nucleotides not matched to a gene: 10. CDR1 and CDR2 from the germline V gene are LNHNV and YYDKDF (reference sequence). TCRdb's copy holds only in-frame clones and misses some; the assay was immunoSEQ multiplex PCR. The table records about 40,000 clones, around 83% of them present only once. The source material was peripheral blood. This TCR was recovered from a woman aged 60-75 years with acute or convalescent COVID-19. This chain joins TRBV15 and TRBJ2-5; 14 bases map to TRBD2. The CDR3 nucleotides read TGTGCCACCAGCAGGGGGGGACTAGCGGGAGAACGTAGAGAGACCCAGTACTTC. It specifies CATSRGGLAGERRETQYF. The variable domain in full, completed from reference TRBV15 and TRBJ2-5, reads DAMVIQNPRYQVTQFGKPVTLSCSQTLNHNVMYWYQQKSSQAPKLLFHYYDKDFNNEADTPDNFQSRRPNTSFCFLDIRSPGLGDTAMYLCATSRGGLAGERRETQYFGPGTRLLVL.